This TCR beta chain was recovered during a study of PD-1 blockade in classical Hodgkin lymphoma. Study results and limitations: There remain no defined causes for the repertoire differences, which possibly reflect disease activity or prior therapy.

Time point: newly diagnosed, previously untreated cHL patient sample. Thawed PBMCs were the source of CD8+ T cells, obtained through magnetic negative selection. Profiled with immunoSEQ multiplex PCR; TCRdb holds only in-frame clones, not every one. This table holds about 4,200 clones, 81% found once. With respect to this clone: Antigen specificity is unknown.

CDR1 is SGHTA, CDR2 FQGNSA, per germline. There are 15 residues in the CDR3. V was clipped by 1 base and J by 0 bases, with 8 bases between them. This TCR was recovered from a human donor with classical Hodgkin lymphoma. What was sequenced was CD8+ T cells from blood. The V gene is TRBV7-2, the J gene TRBJ2-3, with no clear D. In nucleotides, the CDR3 is TGTGCCAGCAGCTTAGAAGGTTCTAGCACAGATACGCAGTATTTT. Encoded protein: CASSLEGSSTDTQYF.